This T cell receptor beta chain was captured in a study of Graves' ophthalmopathy and Graves' hyperthyroidism. The CDR3 contains 15 residues. Trimming at V came to 5 bases and at J to 2 bases, leaving 10 bases not matched to a gene. From germline, CDR1 is DFQATT and CDR2 SNEGSKA (reference sequence). RNA transcripts were the source from which TCR beta CDR3 regions were amplified. A first-round RT-PCR used HTBI primers, followed by a second-round multiplex PCR. TCRdb used MiXCR to reprocess the multiplex PCR reads, holding one entry per CDR3 protein. The profile shows 200,000 to 300,000 distinct CDR3 sequences, about 46% of them singletons. Clinical symptoms, serum thyroxine, TRAb, thyroid ultrasound and orbital computed tomography formed the basis of diagnosis.

Sequencing was done on a sample of peripheral blood. This TCR was sampled from an adult man with Graves' ophthalmopathy. J is TRBJ1-1 and V is TRBV20-1; 8 nucleotides align to TRBD1. The CDR3 spells CSAEDPGQGNTEAFF. As DNA, the CDR3 is TGCAGTGCTGAGGACCCTGGACAGGGTAACACTGAAGCTTTCTTT.